The rows below give T cell receptor beta chains drawn from one sample of a study of immune evolution from preneoplasia to lung adenocarcinoma. Assay used: immunoSEQ multiplex PCR; TCRdb lists only in-frame clones, some missing. The sample includes 4,500 to 6,000 clones, 65% to 80% of them seen just once. Sequencing was performed on FFPE minimally invasive lung adenocarcinoma tissue. The receptors derive from a person aged 50-75 years with lung adenocarcinoma. CDR3s include the opening cysteine and the closing phenylalanine or tryptophan. The D gene is left open where the match is weak. Size is omitted from some rows. Given values are once, few, many or a class for expanded clones.

CDR3 DNA | CDR3 protein | J gene | clone size | D gene | V gene
TGTGCCAGCAGTCCTGCCGGTCCCTACGAGCAGTACTTC | CASSPAGPYEQYF | TRBJ2-7 | . | . | TRBV27
TGTGCCTGGCTACAGGGGGCGAGGGGGGAGCAGTACTTC | CAWLQGARGEQYF | TRBJ2-7 | . | TRBD1 | TRBV30
TGTGCCAGCAGCTCCAATTTTGAAGCTTTCTTT | CASSSNFEAFF | TRBJ1-1 | . | . | TRBV7-2
TGTGCCAGCAGCGTAGGCCCAGAGAGAAACACTGAAGCTTTCTTT | CASSVGPERNTEAFF | TRBJ1-1 | . | . | TRBV9
TGTGCCAGCAGCCCGGACAGAACCGAAAAACTGTTTTTT | CASSPDRTEKLFF | TRBJ1-4 | . | . | TRBV5-4
TGCAGTGCCGTCTCAGAGACCCAGTACTTC | CSAVSETQYF | TRBJ2-5 | . | . | TRBV20-1
TGCGCCAGCAGTCCCGGGGGGGACAAGAAACCTGGCTACACCTTC | CASSPGGDKKPGYTF | TRBJ1-2 | . | . | TRBV5-1
TGTGCCAGCAGTTCCCGGGGGCTTGACTATGGCTACACCTTC | CASSSRGLDYGYTF | TRBJ1-2 | . | . | TRBV27
TGTGCCAGCTCACGCCCCCGCTCCGAGGGAGCGGTGGAGGAGCAGTACTTC | CASSRPRSEGAVEEQYF | TRBJ2-7 | . | . | TRBV18
TGTGCCAGCAGTTTTACGGGGGCCAGCAACACTGAAGCTTTCTTT | CASSFTGASNTEAFF | TRBJ1-1 | . | . | TRBV28
TGTGCCAGCAGCCTGGACAGGGACTATGGCTACACCTTC | CASSLDRDYGYTF | TRBJ1-2 | large | TRBD1 | TRBV27
TGCGCCAGCAGCTTGGTGCTAGCGGGAGCAAGCACAGATACGCAGTATTTT | CASSLVLAGASTDTQYF | TRBJ2-3 | . | TRBD2 | TRBV5-1
TGTGCCAGCAGTTCAGACCCAGCCTCCTACGAGCAGTACTTC | CASSSDPASYEQYF | TRBJ2-7 | . | . | TRBV7-3
TGCGCCAGCAGCCTTGGCCACGAAAATTCACCCCTCCACTTT | CASSLGHENSPLHF | TRBJ1-6 | . | . | TRBV5-1
TGTGCCAGCAGCTTGGCCGGGTACAAAAACATTCAGTACTTC | CASSLAGYKNIQYF | TRBJ2-4 | . | . | TRBV5-4
TGTGCCAGCAGCATCCGGGCCGGGAACTACAATGAGCAGTTCTTC | CASSIRAGNYNEQFF | TRBJ2-1 | . | . | TRBV7-9
TGTGCCAGCAGTTCAGACAGGAATTCAGCACGGCAGCCCCAGCATTTT | CASSSDRNSARQPQHF | TRBJ1-5 | . | . | TRBV6-6
TGTGCCAGCAGTGACGGAGGAGGGTGTAGCAATCAGCCCCAGCATTTT | CASSDGGGCSNQPQHF | TRBJ1-5 | . | . | TRBV6-4